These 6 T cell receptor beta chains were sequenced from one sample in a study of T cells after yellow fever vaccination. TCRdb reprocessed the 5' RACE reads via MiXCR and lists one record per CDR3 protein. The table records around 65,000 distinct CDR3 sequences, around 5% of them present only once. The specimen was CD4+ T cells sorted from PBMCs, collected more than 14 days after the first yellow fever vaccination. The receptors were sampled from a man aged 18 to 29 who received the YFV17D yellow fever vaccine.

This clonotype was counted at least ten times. The CDR3 region is CSALTGVGETQYF. Here the CDR3 DNA reads TGCAGCGCCTTGACAGGGGTAGGGGAGACCCAGTACTTC. The rearrangement uses TRBV29-1 and TRBJ2-5; TRBD1 matches 8 bases. Trimming removed 7 bases from V and 5 bases from J; junction bases left unmatched: 9. Looked up from germline, CDR1 is SQVTM and CDR2 is ANQGSEA. This CDR3 is 13 amino acids long.

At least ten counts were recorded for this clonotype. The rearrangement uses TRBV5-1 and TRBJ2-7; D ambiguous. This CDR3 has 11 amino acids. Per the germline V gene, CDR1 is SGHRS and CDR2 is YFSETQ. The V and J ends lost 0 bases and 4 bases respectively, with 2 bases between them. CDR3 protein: CASSLGYEQYF. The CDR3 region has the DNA TGCGCCAGCAGCTTGGGGTACGAGCAGTACTTC.

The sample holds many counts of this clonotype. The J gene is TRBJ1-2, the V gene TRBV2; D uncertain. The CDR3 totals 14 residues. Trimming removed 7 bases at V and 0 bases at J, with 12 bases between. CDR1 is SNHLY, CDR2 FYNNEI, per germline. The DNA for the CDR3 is TGTGCCAGCACAGTGCGGGGTGCTAACTATGGCTACACCTTC. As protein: CASTVRGANYGYTF.

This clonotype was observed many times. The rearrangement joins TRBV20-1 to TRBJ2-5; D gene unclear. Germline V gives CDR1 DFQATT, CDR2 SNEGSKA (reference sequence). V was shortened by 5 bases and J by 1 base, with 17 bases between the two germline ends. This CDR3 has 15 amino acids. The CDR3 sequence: CSAEKSAASQETQYF. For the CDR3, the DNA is TGCAGTGCTGAGAAGTCGGCGGCTAGCCAAGAGACCCAGTACTTC.

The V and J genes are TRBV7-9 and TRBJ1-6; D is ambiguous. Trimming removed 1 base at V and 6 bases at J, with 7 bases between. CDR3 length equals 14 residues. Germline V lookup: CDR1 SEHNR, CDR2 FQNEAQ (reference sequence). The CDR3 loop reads CASSLEAVNSPLHF. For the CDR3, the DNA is TGTGCCAGCAGCTTAGAGGCAGTTAATTCACCCCTCCACTTT.

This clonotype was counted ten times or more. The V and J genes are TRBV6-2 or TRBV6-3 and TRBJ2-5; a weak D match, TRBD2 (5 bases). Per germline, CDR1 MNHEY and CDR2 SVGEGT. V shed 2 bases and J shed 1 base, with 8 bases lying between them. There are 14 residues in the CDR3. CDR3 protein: CASSYGGSQETQYF. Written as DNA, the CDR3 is TGTGCCAGCAGTTACGGAGGCAGCCAAGAGACCCAGTACTTC.